Presented here are 17 T cell receptor beta chains from one specimen sequenced in a study of T cell repertoires in cytomegalovirus infection. TCRdb used MiXCR to reprocess the reads, holding one entry per CDR3 protein. This table holds around 350,000 distinct CDR3 sequences, around a sixth found once. Sequencing input: PBMCs. The receptors were gathered from a human donor in good health (CMV status not recorded). Some clones in this sample may be carry-over from other donors' samples.

The chain combines TRBV12-3 or TRBV12-4 with TRBJ1-6; unclear D gene. Trimming cost V 6 bases and J 4 bases, with 13 bases left between them. The CDR3 consists of 15 residues. The CDR3 reads CASSRVHPYNSPLHF. CDR3 nucleotide sequence: TGTGCCAGCAGCCGTGTTCACCCGTATAATTCACCCCTCCACTTT.

This clonotype turned up a few times. The chain carries TRBV12-3 or TRBV12-4 and TRBJ2-3; D may be TRBD1 (5 bases). The CDR3 consists of 15 residues. The germline V and J ends were trimmed by 5 bases and 0 bases, with 12 bases remaining between them. The CDR3 region is CASSPGALSTDTQYF. CDR3 bases: TGTGCCAGCAGTCCTGGGGCGCTAAGCACAGATACGCAGTATTTT.

This clonotype was counted only a few times. The V call is TRBV19, the J call TRBJ2-7; D is possibly TRBD1 (6 bases). V lost 5 bases, J lost 0 bases, and 11 bases lay in between. Per germline, CDR1 LNHDA and CDR2 SQIVND (reference sequence). The CDR3 is made up of 14 amino acids. The CDR3: CASSPTGPSYEQYF. In DNA form, the CDR3 reads TGTGCCAGTAGTCCGACAGGTCCCTCCTACGAGCAGTACTTC.

CDR3 sequence reads: CASSIGSSRYDAGELFF. The DNA of the CDR3 is TGTGCCAGTAGTATAGGGTCTAGCCGGTATGACGCCGGGGAGCTGTTTTTT. The genes are TRBV19 and TRBJ2-2; the D gene is possibly TRBD2 (5 bases). CDR1 is LNHDA, CDR2 SQIVND, per germline (reference sequence). V was shortened by 1 base and J by 6 bases, with 18 bases between the two germline ends. This CDR3 has 17 amino acids.

This chain links TRBV28 with TRBJ1-5; TRBD1 matches at 7 bases. CDR3 size: 14 residues. CDR1 is MDHEN and CDR2 is SYDVKM in the germline V gene. The V gene end was trimmed by 6 bases and the J gene end by 6 bases; junction bases not matched to a gene: 8. CDR3 in amino acids: CASSTGTAAQPQHF. Written as DNA, the CDR3 is TGTGCCAGCAGCACCGGGACAGCAGCTCAGCCCCAGCATTTT.

The V gene is TRBV2, the J gene TRBJ1-5, with D unclear. The CDR3 extends over 13 amino acids. The germline V gene encodes CDR1 SNHLY and CDR2 FYNNEI. Trimming shortened V by 0 bases and J by 9 bases, and 9 bases separated the two germline ends. The CDR3 loop reads CASSEARGAPQHF. The DNA of the CDR3 is TGTGCCAGCAGTGAAGCTCGAGGCGCGCCCCAGCATTTT.

The chain couples TRBV3-1 to TRBJ1-6; D unclear. The V end was cut by 0 bases, the J end by 11 bases, with 5 bases between. There are 12 residues in the CDR3. Germline assignment: CDR1 LGHDT and CDR2 YNNKEL (reference sequence). As DNA, the CDR3 is TGTGCCAGCAGCCAAGAAGGTCCACCCCTCCACTTT. Translating gives CASSQEGPPLHF.

This rearrangement joins TRBV18 to TRBJ2-3; D is undetermined. CDR1 is KGHSH and CDR2 is LQKENI in the germline V gene. There are 13 residues in the CDR3. The V gene lost 5 bases and the J gene lost 5 bases, with 11 bases spanning the gap. As DNA, the CDR3 is TGTGCCAGCTCAACGGACGCTGGAGATACGCAGTATTTT. Amino acid sequence: CASSTDAGDTQYF. The full variable domain, completed using reference TRBV18 and TRBJ2-3, is NAGVMQNPRHLVRRRGQEARLRCSPMKGHSHVYWYRQLPEEGLKFMVYLQKENIIDESGMPKERFSAEFPKEGPSILRIQQVVRGDSAAYFCASSTDAGDTQYFGPGTRLTVL.

The chain uses TRBV6-6 and TRBJ2-1; D gene unclear. This CDR3 spans 15 amino acids. Trimming took 0 bases from V and 4 from J, leaving 10 bases between them. CDR1 and CDR2 (germline): MNHNY, SVGAGI (reference sequence). The CDR3, as DNA: TGTGCCAGCAGTTACTCGAGGCAGGTATACAATGAGCAGTTCTTC. Its protein product is CASSYSRQVYNEQFF.

Many counts were recorded for this clonotype. The chain employs TRBV7-9 and TRBJ2-1; tentative D call: TRBD2 (6 bases). This CDR3 has 12 amino acids. Germline assignment: CDR1 SEHNR and CDR2 FQNEAQ (reference sequence). The ends were cut back, 3 bases at V and 15 bases at J, with 15 bases in the middle. The CDR3 DNA reads as TGTGCCAGCAGCTTCACCGGGACTCGAGGGTTCTTC. Its translation: CASSFTGTRGFF.

This clonotype was detected once. The chain couples TRBV20-1 to TRBJ1-3; no firm D call. V lost 1 base to trimming and J lost 5 bases, with 6 bases between them. Germline V gene sequence: CDR1 DFQATT, CDR2 SNEGSKA (reference sequence). The CDR3 contains 12 residues. CDR3 residues: CSARVQRNTIYF. CDR3 coding DNA: TGCAGTGCTAGAGTCCAAAGAAACACCATATATTTT.

The chain is built from TRBV7-2 and TRBJ2-3, with 10 bases lining up with TRBD2. The trim removed 3 bases at V and 4 bases at J, leaving 10 bases unmatched. From germline, CDR1 is SGHTA and CDR2 FQGNSA. CDR3 length equals 17 residues. The chain's CDR3 is CASSFELAGLGADTQYF. CDR3 nucleotide sequence: TGTGCCAGCAGCTTCGAACTAGCGGGGCTGGGGGCAGATACGCAGTATTTT.

For the CDR3, the DNA is TGTGCCAGCAGCTCGGGACTAGGCACCTACAATGAGCAGTTCTTC. Translating it yields CASSSGLGTYNEQFF. This chain links TRBV7-9 with TRBJ2-1; 8 bases fit TRBD2. CDR1 and CDR2 (germline): SEHNR, FQNEAQ (reference sequence). This CDR3 is built from 15 residues. Unmatched junction bases numbered 4, after V lost 4 bases and J lost 2 bases. The full variable domain, in which reference TRBV7-9 and TRBJ2-1 provide the parts outside the CDR3, is DTGVSQNPRHKITKRGQNVTFRCDPISEHNRLYWYRQTLGQGPEFLTYFQNEAQLEKSRLLSDRFSAERPKGSFSTLEIQRTEQGDSAMYLCASSSGLGTYNEQFFGPGTRLTVL.

This clonotype has just a few counts. J is TRBJ1-2 and V is TRBV7-9, with 10 bases lining up with TRBD1. The V and J ends lost 4 bases and 8 bases, in that order; junction bases with no gene match: 4. Germline assignment: CDR1 SEHNR and CDR2 FQNEAQ (reference sequence). The CDR3 loop spans 13 amino acids. CDR3: CASSYGTGVGYTF. The CDR3 nucleotides read TGTGCCAGCAGCTACGGGACAGGGGTCGGCTACACCTTC.

The chain joins TRBV7-9 to TRBJ2-5; 8 nucleotides align to TRBD2. This CDR3 contains 18 residues. Germline V gene lookup returns CDR1 SEHNR and CDR2 FQNEAQ (reference sequence). The ends lost 0 bases at V and 2 bases at J; junction bases unmatched: 11. CDR3: CASSLASLGGRMQETQYF. The CDR3 nucleotides are TGTGCCAGCAGCTTAGCGTCACTCGGCGGGAGGATGCAAGAGACCCAGTACTTC.

The chain carries TRBV18 and TRBJ1-2; D is uncertain. Germline V gene lookup returns CDR1 KGHSH and CDR2 LQKENI. The CDR3 contains 13 residues. Between the trimmed V and J ends, which lost 2 bases and 8 bases, there was a span of 12 bases. The CDR3 is CASSPAREGGYTF. The CDR3 nucleotides are TGTGCCAGCTCACCAGCTAGGGAAGGAGGCTACACCTTC.

There are many counts of this clonotype. The genes are TRBV7-8 and TRBJ2-5; D is possibly TRBD2 (6 bases). V was cut by 4 bases and J by 5 bases, with 14 bases left in between. Germline loops: CDR1 SGHVS, CDR2 FQNEAQ. CDR3 length: 14 amino acids. CDR3 in amino acids: CASSSPAEGETQYF. CDR3 DNA sequence: TGTGCCAGCAGCTCCCCGGCGGAGGGGGAGACCCAGTACTTC. Full variable domain (rest looked up from reference TRBV7-8 and TRBJ2-5): GAGVSQSPRYKVAKRGQDVALRCDPISGHVSLFWYQQALGQGPEFLTYFQNEAQLDKSGLPSDRFFAERPEGSVSTLKIQRTQQEDSAVYLCASSSPAEGETQYFGPGTRLLVL.